This entry lists 4 T cell receptor beta chains sequenced from one sample in a study of CD8 T cells in ankylosing spondylitis. Study-level findings and limits: Ankylosing spondylitis blood appeared to carry a characteristic TCR beta motif of seven to nine highly homologous variants.

TCRdb re-called the 5' RACE reads with MiXCR, one entry per CDR3 protein. Of 100,000 or so distinct CDR3 sequences in the sample, around 8.5% are singletons; the top ten hold 25% to 35%. These receptors have no known antigen. Sequencing used blood, either unsorted or a sorted T cell fraction (not recorded which). These receptors were taken from a male donor with ankylosing spondylitis.

This clonotype was found a few times. The CDR3 region is CASRESGPMNTEAFF. The CDR3 coding sequence is TGTGCCAGCAGGGAGTCAGGGCCTATGAACACTGAAGCTTTCTTT. V and J are TRBV2 and TRBJ1-1, with D tentatively TRBD1 (5 bases). CDR1 and CDR2 from the germline V gene are SNHLY and FYNNEI. Trimming took 6 bases from V and 0 from J, leaving 14 bases between them. The CDR3 sequence is 15 residues long.

V is TRBV3-1 and J is TRBJ2-3, with D possibly being TRBD2 (5 bases). Trimming pared 10 bases from V and 0 bases from J, leaving 17 bases between. The CDR3 is 15 amino acids. Germline CDR1 reads LGHDT; CDR2 reads YNNKEL (reference sequence). The DNA of the CDR3 is TGTGCCACCTGCCTATCACTAGATAGCACAGATACGCAGTATTTT. Its translation is CATCLSLDSTDTQYF.

The table lists this clonotype with many counts. V and J are TRBV11-2 and TRBJ1-1, with a possible D match to TRBD1 (6 bases). Germline V CDR1 and CDR2: SGHAT, FQNNGV. The CDR3 runs to 11 residues. Between the trimmed V and J ends, which lost 6 bases and 11 bases, there was a span of 13 bases. The CDR3 region is CASRLNRAAFF. The CDR3, as DNA: TGTGCCAGCAGACTAAACAGGGCGGCTTTCTTT.

This clonotype was counted at least ten times. The chain combines TRBV24-1 with TRBJ2-1; 8 nucleotides match TRBD2. The CDR3 sequence is 16 residues long. The junction had 4 bases not matched to a gene; V was cut back by 0 bases and J by 4 bases. From germline, CDR1 is KGHDR and CDR2 SFDVKD. The CDR3 DNA follows: TGTGCCACCAGTGATTTGGGGACTAGGGAGTACAATGAGCAGTTCTTC. Amino acid sequence: CATSDLGTREYNEQFF.